Below, 4 T cell receptor beta chains from the same sample are listed, as sequenced in a study of tumor-infiltrating lymphocytes in primary liver carcinoma. The authors made TCR beta cDNA from roughly 480 ng total RNA with a constant-region primer. Slightly modified ARM-PCR served as the procedure for the TCR beta libraries. These libraries came from three rounds of nested multiplex PCR. For 10 cycles apiece, the opening two PCR rounds ran with TRBV1-TRBV30 forward primers and a C-beta reverse primer. In TCRdb, the multiplex PCR reads were re-called with MiXCR into one record per CDR3 protein. The table shows roughly 20,000 distinct CDR3 sequences, with 79% occurring only once. From unsorted bulk tissue weighing about 17-30 mg, DNA and RNA were co-extracted. Material: liver tumor tissue from sampling region 4. As to subset: tumor region T4, right-lateral pole. The receptors derive from a woman aged 30 to 39 with primary liver carcinoma and hepatitis B virus infection.

The chain's CDR3 is CASGPWVGGKLFF. As DNA, the CDR3 is TGTGCCAGCGGCCCCTGGGTGGGGGGAAAACTGTTTTTT. The V gene is TRBV11-2, the J gene TRBJ1-4; possible D gene TRBD1, 5 bases. Germline-derived CDR1 and CDR2 are SGHAT and FQNNGV. The CDR3 sequence is 13 residues long. Trimming shortened V by 8 bases and J by 10 bases, and 17 bases separated the two germline ends.

At least ten counts were recorded for this clonotype. This CDR3 reads CASSFSSGDTYEQYF. The CDR3 nucleotides are TGCGCCAGCAGCTTCTCTAGCGGTGATACCTACGAGCAGTACTTC. The V and J genes are TRBV5-1 and TRBJ2-7, with 7 bases fitting TRBD2. The germline V gene encodes CDR1 SGHRS and CDR2 YFSETQ. The CDR3 totals 15 residues. Trimming removed 2 bases from V and 2 bases from J; junction bases left unmatched: 7.

As regards this clonotype: A much larger clone lies one base from this, so it may be a read error. The CDR3 DNA is TGTACCAACAGGGAAGGGAACACTGAAGCTTTCTTT. Translating gives CTNREGNTEAFF. This chain uses TRBV11-3 with TRBJ1-1; perhaps TRBD1 as D (6 bases). In germline, CDR1 is SGHNT, CDR2 YENEEA. CDR3 size: 12 residues.

Turning to this clonotype: The junction departs from germline at one end; a sequencing error may be responsible. The chain is built from TRBV6-5 and TRBJ2-2; 8 nucleotides align to TRBD1. The CDR3 contains 15 residues. The germline V gene encodes CDR1 MNHEY and CDR2 SVGAGI. CDR3 in amino acids: CGSSPRTGFTGELSF. CDR3 coding DNA: TGTGGTAGCAGTCCGCGGACAGGGTTCACCGGGGAGCTGTCTTTT.